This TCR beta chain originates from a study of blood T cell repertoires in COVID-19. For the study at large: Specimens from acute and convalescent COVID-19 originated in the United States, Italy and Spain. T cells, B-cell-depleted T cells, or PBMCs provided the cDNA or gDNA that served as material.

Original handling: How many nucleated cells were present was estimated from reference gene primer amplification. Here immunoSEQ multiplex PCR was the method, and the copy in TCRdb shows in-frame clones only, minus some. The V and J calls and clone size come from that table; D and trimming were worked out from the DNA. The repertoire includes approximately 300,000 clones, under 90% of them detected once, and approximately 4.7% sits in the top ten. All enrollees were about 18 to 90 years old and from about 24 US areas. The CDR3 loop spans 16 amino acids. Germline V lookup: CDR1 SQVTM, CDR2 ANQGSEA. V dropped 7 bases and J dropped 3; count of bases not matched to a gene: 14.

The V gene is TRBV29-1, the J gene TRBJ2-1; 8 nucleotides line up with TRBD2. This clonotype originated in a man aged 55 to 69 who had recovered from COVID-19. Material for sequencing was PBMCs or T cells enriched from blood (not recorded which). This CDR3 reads CSAPGGSGSVYNEQFF. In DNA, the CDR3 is TGCAGCGCCCCCGGGGGGAGCGGGAGTGTCTACAATGAGCAGTTCTTC.